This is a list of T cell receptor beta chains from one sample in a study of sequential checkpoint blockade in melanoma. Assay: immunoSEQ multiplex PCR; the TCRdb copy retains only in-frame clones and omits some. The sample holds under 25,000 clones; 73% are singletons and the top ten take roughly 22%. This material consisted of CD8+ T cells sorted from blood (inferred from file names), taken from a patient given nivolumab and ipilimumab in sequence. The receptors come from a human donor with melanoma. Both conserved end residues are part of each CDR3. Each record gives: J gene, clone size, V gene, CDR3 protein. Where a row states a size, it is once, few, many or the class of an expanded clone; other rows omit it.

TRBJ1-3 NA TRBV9 CASSVGNRAGNTIYF
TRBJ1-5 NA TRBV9 CASSATDSNQPQHF
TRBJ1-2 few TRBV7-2 CASSPSTVTYYGYTF
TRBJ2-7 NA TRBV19 CASSKNRDRSYEQYF
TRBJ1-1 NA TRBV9 CASSATGERTEAFF
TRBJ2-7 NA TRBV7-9 CASSGLAGGSSYEQYF
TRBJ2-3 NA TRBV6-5 CAGSWTNSGADTQYF
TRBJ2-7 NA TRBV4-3 CASSHGTATYEQYF
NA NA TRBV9 CASSVEGAGNYEQYF
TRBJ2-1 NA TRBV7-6 CASTQTGGHNEQFF
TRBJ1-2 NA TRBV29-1 CSVEDGSKLGGYTF
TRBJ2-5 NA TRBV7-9 CASSLRQFEREETQYF
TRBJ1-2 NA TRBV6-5 CASSTGTPYGYTF
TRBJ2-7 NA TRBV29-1 CSAEGQPYEQYF
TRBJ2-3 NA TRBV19 CASSQGLAGTDTQYF
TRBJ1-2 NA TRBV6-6 CASSYSAQGSRGYTF
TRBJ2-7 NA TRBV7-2 CASSLGLAGPYEQYF
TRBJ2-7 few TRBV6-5 CASSSPQGAREQYF
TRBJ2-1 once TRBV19 CASNPFSGGPYNEQFF
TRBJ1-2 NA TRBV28 CASSLLKGQNYGYTF
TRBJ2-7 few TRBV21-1 CASSCQGGGEQYF
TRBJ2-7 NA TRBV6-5 CASSWTAGTGGEQYF
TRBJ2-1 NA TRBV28 CASSLMDLSGDNEQFF
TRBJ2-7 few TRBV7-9 CASSSTLGQNYEQYF
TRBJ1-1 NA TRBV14 CASSPGQGARAEAFF
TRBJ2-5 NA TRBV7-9 CASGLRIGLGETQYF
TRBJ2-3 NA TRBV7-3 CASSPNLAGELDTQYF
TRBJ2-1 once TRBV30 CAWSVLAGGLNEQFF
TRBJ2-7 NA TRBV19 CASSTWTGNEQYF
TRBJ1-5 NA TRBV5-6 CASSATGTGHQPQHF
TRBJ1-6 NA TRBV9 CASSVAVDRASPLHF
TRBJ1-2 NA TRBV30 CAWSVRRGYTF
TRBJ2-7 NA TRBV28 CASSLSAGSSYEQYF
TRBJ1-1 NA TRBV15 CATSRTGIVDEAFF
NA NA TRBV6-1 CARGQISYEQYF
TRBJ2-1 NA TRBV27 CASSSMGLAGNEQFF
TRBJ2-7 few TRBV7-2 CASRLAGDYEQYF
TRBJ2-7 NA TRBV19 CASSLVTGAYEQYF
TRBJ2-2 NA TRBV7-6 CASSLVEAGLAGELFF
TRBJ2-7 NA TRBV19 CASSLFSGGNIAYEQYF
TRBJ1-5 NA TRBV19 CASRETDWISNQPQHF
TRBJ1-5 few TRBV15 CATSREQPNQPQHF
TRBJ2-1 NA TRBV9 CASSVAVGGLTGNEQFF
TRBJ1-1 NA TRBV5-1 CASSPPVGRTEAFF
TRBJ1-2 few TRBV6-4 CASRDSYYGYTF
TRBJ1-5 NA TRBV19 CASSRWGGGEAGNQPQHF
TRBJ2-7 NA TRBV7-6 CASSPGLAGSYEQYF
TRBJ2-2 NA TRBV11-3 CASSPDRNTGELFF
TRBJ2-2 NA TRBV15 CATSREGWGGNTGELFF
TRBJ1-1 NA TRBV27 CASTLKRLSGRGWDTEAFF
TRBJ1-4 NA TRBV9 CASSVDGGTAGEKLFF
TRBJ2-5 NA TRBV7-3 CASSLGRAYQETQYF
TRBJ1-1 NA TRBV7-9 CASSPREKAFF
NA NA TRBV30 CAWSGLAAYEQYF
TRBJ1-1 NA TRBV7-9 CASSAPGQGAEAFF
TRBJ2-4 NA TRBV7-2 CASSSYRVSAKNIQYF
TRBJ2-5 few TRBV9 CASSVSGTGGIETQYF
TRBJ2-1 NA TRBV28 CASSLGQGGEQFF
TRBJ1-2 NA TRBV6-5 CASSYSNLGANYGYTF
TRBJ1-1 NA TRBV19 CAISGWAEAFF